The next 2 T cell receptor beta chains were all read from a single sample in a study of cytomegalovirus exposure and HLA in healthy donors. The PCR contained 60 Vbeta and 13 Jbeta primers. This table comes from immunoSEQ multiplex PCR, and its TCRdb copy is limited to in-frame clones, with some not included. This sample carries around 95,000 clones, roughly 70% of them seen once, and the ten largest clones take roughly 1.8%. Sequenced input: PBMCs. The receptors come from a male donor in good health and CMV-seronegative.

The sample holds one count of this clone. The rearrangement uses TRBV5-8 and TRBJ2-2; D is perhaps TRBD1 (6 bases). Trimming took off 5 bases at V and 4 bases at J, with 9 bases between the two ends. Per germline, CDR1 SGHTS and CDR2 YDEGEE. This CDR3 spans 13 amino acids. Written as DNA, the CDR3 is TGTGCCAGCAGTTGGGACATCACCGGGGAGCTGTTTTTT. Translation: CASSWDITGELFF.

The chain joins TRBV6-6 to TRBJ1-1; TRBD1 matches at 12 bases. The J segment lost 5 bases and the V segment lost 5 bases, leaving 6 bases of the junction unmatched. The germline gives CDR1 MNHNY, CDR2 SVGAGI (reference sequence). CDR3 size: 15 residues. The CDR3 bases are TGTGCCAGCAGTCAACCGGGACAGGGGGCAACTGAAGCTTTCTTT. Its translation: CASSQPGQGATEAFF.